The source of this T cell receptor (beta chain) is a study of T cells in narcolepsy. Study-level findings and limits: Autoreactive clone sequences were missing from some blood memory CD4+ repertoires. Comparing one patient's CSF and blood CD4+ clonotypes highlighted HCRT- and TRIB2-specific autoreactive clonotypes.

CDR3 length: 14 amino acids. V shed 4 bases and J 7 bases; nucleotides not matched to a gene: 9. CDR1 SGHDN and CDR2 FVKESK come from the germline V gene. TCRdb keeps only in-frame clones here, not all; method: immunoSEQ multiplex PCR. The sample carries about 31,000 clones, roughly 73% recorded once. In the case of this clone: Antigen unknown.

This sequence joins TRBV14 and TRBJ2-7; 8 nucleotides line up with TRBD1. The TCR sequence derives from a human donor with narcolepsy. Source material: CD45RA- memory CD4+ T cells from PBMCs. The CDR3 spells CASSPFQGALEQYF. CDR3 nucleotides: TGTGCCAGCAGCCCTTTCCAGGGGGCTCTGGAGCAGTACTTC.